The 2 T cell receptor beta chains presented below share a single source sample, sequenced in a study of human T cells and chemical hapten exposure. From the RACE reads, TCRdb called clonotypes with MiXCR, one entry per CDR3 protein. The profile shows some 340,000 distinct CDR3 sequences, under 9% of them singletons. Time point denoted: patch test 1, 2 weeks after DPC sensitization. The sample's treatment: therapeutic diphenylcyclopropenone sensitization with weekly scalp DPC. Specimen: whole blood, collected in connection with sensitization to the hapten diphenylcyclopropenone (DPC). These receptors originate from a woman between 18 and 30 years old with alopecia areata. Some clones in this sample may be carry-over from other donors' samples.

This clonotype was counted a single time. This chain joins TRBV29-1 and TRBJ2-3; either TRBD1 or TRBD2 may supply D (5 bases each). The CDR3 covers 13 residues. V was shortened by 3 bases and J by 3 bases, with 10 bases between the two germline ends. Per the germline V gene, CDR1 is SQVTM and CDR2 is ANQGSEA. CDR3 nucleotide sequence: TGCAGCGTTGACAGGGACGAAACAGATACGCAGTATTTT. Its protein product is CSVDRDETDTQYF.

This clonotype showed up just a few times. The chain joins TRBV4-1 to TRBJ1-2, with TRBD1 as a possible D gene (6 bases). The CDR3 extends over 15 amino acids. Germline V gives CDR1 MGHRA, CDR2 YSYEKL. V was pared by 2 bases and J by 4 bases, with 14 bases between. For the CDR3, the DNA is TGCGCCAGCAGCCAATGGCCCCGGACAGCCTATGGCTACACCTTC. This encodes CASSQWPRTAYGYTF.